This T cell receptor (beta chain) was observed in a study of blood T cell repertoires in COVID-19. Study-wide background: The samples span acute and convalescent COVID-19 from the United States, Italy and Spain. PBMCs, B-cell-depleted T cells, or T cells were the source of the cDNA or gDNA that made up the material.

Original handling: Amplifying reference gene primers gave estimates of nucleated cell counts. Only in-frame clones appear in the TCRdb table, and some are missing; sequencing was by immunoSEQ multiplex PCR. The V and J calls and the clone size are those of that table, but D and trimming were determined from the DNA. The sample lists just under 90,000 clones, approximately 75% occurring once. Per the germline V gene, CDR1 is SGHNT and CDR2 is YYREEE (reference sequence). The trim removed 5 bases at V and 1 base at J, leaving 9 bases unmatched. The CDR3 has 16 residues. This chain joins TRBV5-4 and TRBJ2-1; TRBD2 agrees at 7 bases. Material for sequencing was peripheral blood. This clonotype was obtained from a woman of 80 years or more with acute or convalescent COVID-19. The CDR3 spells CASSGGGLYSYNEQFF. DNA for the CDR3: TGTGCCAGCAGTGGGGGGGGGTTATATTCCTACAATGAGCAGTTCTTC.